This note documents a single T cell receptor beta chain sequence. The sample holds a few counts of this clonotype. Which antigen it targets is not known. Nothing much larger sits one base from this clone, and base qualities are not available. The source of the sample is a study of T-cell reconstitution after alpha-beta-depleted transplantation in children (dated by TCRdb to 2016 to 2017). About the investigation overall: The study quantitatively tracked T-cell immune reconstitution after TCRalphabeta/CD19-depleted allogeneic hematopoietic cell transplantation in children using TCR repertoire profiling.

Per the germline V gene (reference sequence), DFQATT is the CDR1 and SNEGSKA is the CDR2. From the cysteine through the phenylalanine, the CDR3 covers 13 amino acids. Kept here is only the CDR3 DNA, which spans 39 bases and is read in frame from base 1. V loses 6 bases, J loses 1 base, and the germline ends lie 12 bases apart. According to the study, the label for this sample's treatment or condition signals: allogeneic hematopoietic cell transplantation with graft depleted of TCRalphabeta T cells and CD19 B cells. The transplant recipients were children given TCRalphabeta/CD19-depleted allogeneic hematopoietic cell grafts. To prepare the library, PCR was applied. The listed sequencing device is Illumina HiSeq 2500. TCR libraries were prepared with molecular barcoding, using unique molecular identifiers to normalize TCRbeta repertoire quantification. The public reads were reanalyzed by TCRdb: fastp trimming at Q25, MiXCR alignment, in-frame beta chains only. Every CDR3 protein is listed once, alongside the most common genes and DNA of its rows. In this sample the table shows around 600,000 distinct CDR3 sequences, roughly 23% of which occur a single time. Roughly 13% of the sample is in the top ten clones.

Here is what the overall study found, with its caveats: Over subsequent months, a decline in hyperexpanded clone frequencies was noted, and after one year, T-cell counts and TCRbeta diversity were mostly ascribed to newly produced T cells. The apparently early alphabetaT-cell count recovery about two months after transplant was reportedly dependent on only several hundred rapidly expanded clones derived from non-depleted graft cells. In some patients, the high TCRbeta diversity seen at day 60 was put down to recipient T cells and intrathymic progenitors that had survived conditioning.

The clonotype originates from a boy younger than two who had a stem cell transplant for acute myeloid leukemia, so the T cells may come from the graft donor. The sequence links TRBV20-1 to TRBJ1-1, with no D gene named confidently. The sample here was PBMCs, mostly from graft donor cells, taken 360 days after TCRalphabeta/CD19-depleted stem cell transplant. CDR3 region: CSAWQRPNTEAFF. The DNA is as follows: TGCAGTGCGTGGCAGCGACCGAACACTGAAGCTTTCTTT.